These T cell receptor beta chains were read from a single sample in a study of cytomegalovirus exposure and HLA in healthy donors. The data were produced by immunoSEQ multiplex PCR, yet TCRdb's version contains in-frame clones alone and is incomplete. The sample yields around 150,000 clones, roughly three quarters seen once. The material sequenced was PBMCs. These receptor sequences come from a man between 60 and 75 years old in good health and CMV-seronegative. The CDR3 runs from the conserved cysteine through the conserved F or W. D genes are given only for firm matches. Size values are once, few and many counts, or a class for expanded clones, and some rows have none.

-	TRBD1	TRBV29-1	TRBJ1-1	CSGGQGLNTEAFF	TGCAGCGGGGGACAGGGGTTGAACACTGAAGCTTTCTTT
once	TRBD1	TRBV18	TRBJ1-4	CASSPDRDEKLFF	TGTGCCAGCTCACCTGACAGGGATGAAAAACTGTTTTTT
-	TRBD1	TRBV5-1	TRBJ2-2	CASSLEPTGDTGELFF	TGCGCCAGCAGCTTGGAACCGACAGGGGACACCGGGGAGCTGTTTTTT
-	-	TRBV30	TRBJ2-7	CAWSRGSGEQYF	TGTGCCTGGAGTCGGGGTAGCGGCGAGCAGTACTTC
-	TRBD1	TRBV7-2	TRBJ1-2	CASSFVGTGTNYGYTF	TGTGCCAGCAGCTTCGTAGGGACAGGAACTAACTATGGCTACACCTTC
-	TRBD2	TRBV5-1	TRBJ2-1	CASSPSTSGSYNEQFF	TGCGCCAGCAGCCCCTCGACTAGCGGGTCCTACAATGAGCAGTTCTTC
-	TRBD1	TRBV5-1	TRBJ1-1	CASSSGQGALNTEAFF	TGCGCCAGCAGCTCAGGACAGGGGGCGTTGAACACTGAAGCTTTCTTT
-	TRBD2	TRBV9	TRBJ2-3	CASSERGLAGGLSNTDTQYF	TGTGCCAGCAGCGAGAGGGGACTAGCGGGAGGGCTATCGAACACAGATACGCAGTATTTT
-	-	TRBV28	TRBJ1-2	CASSFNFYGYTF	TGTGCCAGCAGTTTCAACTTCTATGGCTACACCTTC
few	-	TRBV9	TRBJ1-6	CASSVERSSYNSPLHF	TGTGCCAGCAGCGTAGAAAGGAGCTCCTATAATTCACCCCTCCACTTT
few	-	TRBV5-1	TRBJ2-6	CASSTTVSRSGANVLTF	TGCGCCAGCAGCACCACAGTTTCACGCTCTGGGGCCAACGTCCTGACTTTC
few	TRBD1	TRBV7-3	TRBJ1-5	CASSIIGTGSNQPQHF	TGTGCCAGCAGCATAATCGGGACAGGGAGCAATCAGCCCCAGCATTTT
-	TRBD2	TRBV4-1	TRBJ2-1	CASSQDGLADNEQFF	TGCGCCAGCAGCCAAGATGGGCTAGCGGACAATGAGCAGTTCTTC
-	-	TRBV29-1	TRBJ2-1	CSVAGVLTYNEQFF	TGCAGCGTTGCGGGGGTTTTAACCTACAATGAGCAGTTCTTC
-	TRBD2	TRBV27	TRBJ2-7	CASSLRSGMYEQYF	TGTGCCAGCAGCTTAAGGAGCGGGATGTACGAGCAGTACTTC
-	-	TRBV10-2	TRBJ2-2	CASKDGRSTGELFF	TGCGCCAGCAAGGACGGGAGAAGCACCGGGGAGCTGTTTTTT
-	-	TRBV5-1	TRBJ1-1	CASSPDSSYTEAFF	TGCGCCAGCAGCCCGGACAGTAGTTACACTGAAGCTTTCTTT
few	-	TRBV19	TRBJ2-3	CASSAGREAGTDTQYF	TGTGCCAGTAGTGCCGGCAGGGAGGCGGGCACAGATACGCAGTATTTT
few	-	TRBV28	TRBJ2-7	CASSLSDEQYF	TGTGCCAGCAGTTTATCCGACGAGCAGTACTTC
-	-	TRBV10-3	TRBJ2-7	CATREGYEQYF	TGTGCCACCCGAGAGGGCTACGAGCAGTACTTC
-	-	TRBV19	TRBJ1-5	CASSRLMTGNQPQHF	TGTGCCAGTAGTCGGTTGATGACAGGTAATCAGCCCCAGCATTTT
-	TRBD1	TRBV7-2	TRBJ1-2	CASSSNRGGGGYTF	TGTGCCAGCAGCTCGAACAGGGGAGGAGGTGGCTACACCTTC
-	-	TRBV19	TRBJ1-1	CASSISGNTEAFF	TGTGCCAGTAGTATATCAGGGAACACTGAAGCTTTCTTT
-	-	TRBV2	TRBJ2-7	CASRPLTGTLYF	TGTGCCAGCAGGCCCTTAACCGGGACACTATACTTC
few	TRBD2	TRBV30	TRBJ2-3	CACGIAGGVGTDTQYF	TGTGCCTGTGGAATAGCGGGAGGCGTGGGCACAGATACGCAGTATTTT
-	-	TRBV5-4	TRBJ2-1	CASSSTETYNEQFF	TGTGCCAGCAGCTCGACTGAGACCTACAATGAGCAGTTCTTC
few	-	TRBV14	TRBJ1-1	CASSQNREVNTEAFF	TGTGCCAGCAGCCAGAACAGGGAAGTGAACACTGAAGCTTTCTTT
-	TRBD2	TRBV28	TRBJ2-1	CASSLGAGAVNEQFF	TGTGCCAGCAGTTTAGGAGCGGGAGCAGTCAATGAGCAGTTCTTC
few	TRBD1	TRBV9	TRBJ2-7	CASSLTRDRGEQYF	TGTGCCAGCAGCCTTACCCGAGACAGGGGCGAGCAGTACTTC
-	-	TRBV7-2	TRBJ2-7	CASSLWGPPYEQYF	TGTGCCAGCAGCTTGTGGGGGCCCCCCTACGAGCAGTACTTC
-	TRBD1	TRBV30	TRBJ1-5	CAWSEGQDQPQHF	TGTGCCTGGAGTGAGGGACAGGATCAGCCCCAGCATTTT
-	-	TRBV6-5	TRBJ2-7	CASRRYSGSYEQYF	TGTGCCAGCAGGCGATACAGTGGCTCCTACGAGCAGTACTTC
few	-	TRBV11-2	TRBJ1-6	CASSTLDRQARSPLHF	TGTGCCAGCAGCACCCTCGACCGACAGGCGAGGTCACCCCTCCACTTT
-	-	TRBV11-3	TRBJ1-1	CASSIGDTEAFF	TGTGCCAGCAGTATAGGGGACACTGAAGCTTTCTTT
-	-	TRBV14	TRBJ2-1	CASSRQISSYNEQFF	TGTGCCAGCAGCCGACAAATAAGCTCCTACAATGAGCAGTTCTTC
-	TRBD1	TRBV11-2	TRBJ2-7	CASSLDAGTGGHAGLYEQYF	TGTGCCAGCAGCTTAGACGCGGGGACAGGCGGTCACGCGGGACTTTACGAGCAGTACTTC
-	-	TRBV5-1	TRBJ1-1	CASSLVSAGPGTEAFF	TGCGCCAGCAGCTTGGTTTCAGCGGGTCCGGGCACTGAAGCTTTCTTT
-	TRBD2	TRBV6-4	TRBJ2-1	CASSVIAGANEQFF	TGTGCCAGCAGTGTAATAGCGGGAGCCAATGAGCAGTTCTTC
few	-	TRBV15	TRBJ1-4	CATSDGGKDEKLFF	TGTGCCACCAGCGACGGAGGGAAGGATGAAAAACTGTTTTTT
-	TRBD1	TRBV23-1	TRBJ2-7	CASSPPGGTGVLGTYEQYF	TGCGCCAGCAGTCCCCCTGGCGGGACAGGGGTGTTAGGGACCTACGAGCAGTACTTC
-	-	TRBV28	TRBJ1-6	CASSWAPTALHF	TGTGCCAGCAGTTGGGCCCCTACGGCCCTCCACTTT
few	-	TRBV6-6	TRBJ1-4	CASSSFRDEKLFF	TGTGCCAGCAGTTCCTTCAGGGATGAAAAACTGTTTTTT
-	TRBD1	TRBV29-1	TRBJ1-4	CSVGQGDRLFF	TGCAGCGTGGGACAGGGGGATAGGCTGTTTTTT
-	-	TRBV6-5	TRBJ2-1	CASSYSRLSSYNEQFF	TGTGCCAGCAGTTACTCCCGACTGAGCTCCTACAATGAGCAGTTCTTC
-	-	TRBV5-1	TRBJ2-4	CASSLGQAKNIQYF	TGCGCCAGCAGCTTGGGACAAGCCAAAAACATTCAGTACTTC
few	TRBD2	TRBV27	TRBJ2-7	CASSLLWREGYEQYF	TGTGCCAGCAGTTTACTATGGCGGGAGGGATACGAGCAGTACTTC
-	TRBD2	TRBV5-1	TRBJ2-7	CASSLGAAGGVDEQYF	TGCGCCAGCAGCTTGGGAGCAGCGGGAGGAGTAGACGAGCAGTACTTC
-	-	TRBV6-1	TRBJ2-4	CASRDTAKNIQYF	TGTGCCAGCAGAGACACAGCCAAAAACATTCAGTACTTC
-	-	TRBV6-5	TRBJ1-4	CATGGTSRTNEKLFF	TGTGCCACGGGGGGAACCTCCCGAACTAATGAAAAACTGTTTTTT
once	TRBD2	TRBV5-1	TRBJ2-7	CASSLGGGPYEQYF	TGCGCCAGCAGCTTGGGCGGGGGACCCTACGAGCAGTACTTC
-	-	TRBV4-3	TRBJ2-1	CASSQDPASASSYNEQFF	TGCGCCAGCAGCCAAGATCCGGCTAGCGCTAGCTCCTACAATGAGCAGTTCTTC
-	-	TRBV2	TRBJ1-1	CASSEGHMNTEAFF	TGTGCCAGCAGTGAGGGGCACATGAACACTGAAGCTTTCTTT
-	TRBD2	TRBV14	TRBJ2-1	CASSPIAGPREQFF	TGTGCCAGCAGTCCTATAGCGGGTCCCCGTGAGCAGTTCTTC
-	TRBD1	TRBV5-1	TRBJ2-7	CASSLTGEAYEQYF	TGCGCCAGCAGCTTGACAGGGGAAGCCTACGAGCAGTACTTC
-	TRBD2	TRBV28	TRBJ2-7	CASSTTLWGKPGLANYEQYF	TGTGCCAGCAGTACCACCCTATGGGGGAAGCCGGGACTAGCGAACTACGAGCAGTACTTC
-	-	TRBV2	TRBJ2-1	CASSARLEAVHEQFF	TGTGCCAGCAGTGCGCGACTAGAGGCGGTCCATGAGCAGTTCTTC
-	-	TRBV7-2	TRBJ2-7	CASSLVDSFYEQYF	TGTGCCAGCAGCTTAGTAGATTCTTTTTACGAGCAGTACTTC
-	-	TRBV5-1	TRBJ2-3	CASSSSLAVPSTDTQYF	TGCGCCAGCAGCTCGAGTCTCGCGGTCCCCTCCACAGATACGCAGTATTTT